The 10 T cell receptor beta chains below all came from one sample that was sequenced in a study of Graves' ophthalmopathy and Graves' hyperthyroidism. From RNA, the CDR3 regions of TCR beta chains were amplified and sequenced. RT-PCR was first run with HTBI primers, then multiplex PCR in a second round. Via MiXCR, TCRdb re-called the multiplex PCR reads, giving one row per CDR3 protein. Among hundreds of thousands of distinct CDR3 sequences listed, roughly 20% were seen once. Sequencing used peripheral blood. The receptor source for this set is a woman in her late teens or twenties with stable Graves' hyperthyroidism. Some clones in this sample may be carry-over from other donors' samples.

This clonotype was seen many times. The rearrangement links TRBV2 to TRBJ2-5; weak D call: TRBD2 (6 bases). CDR1 and CDR2 (germline): SNHLY, FYNNEI. CDR3 length: 15 residues. Trimming took off 7 bases at V and 0 bases at J, with 15 bases between the two ends. The CDR3 region is CASTIGGGYQETQYF. The DNA of the CDR3 is TGTGCCAGCACTATAGGTGGGGGGTACCAAGAGACCCAGTACTTC.

The V and J genes are TRBV4-2 and TRBJ2-7; 16 positions agree with TRBD2. Trimming cost V 3 bases and J 3 bases; bases outside gene matches: 8. The length of the CDR3 is 18 residues. The germline gives CDR1 LGHNA, CDR2 YNFKEQ. Written as DNA, the CDR3 is TGTGCCAGCAGCCAGATCGGGACTAGCGGGAGGGGAGTCTACGAGCAGTACTTC. Its protein product is CASSQIGTSGRGVYEQYF.

This clonotype was seen many times. The chain couples TRBV12-3 or TRBV12-4 to TRBJ2-3; D is unclear. The V end was cut by 4 bases, the J end by 2 bases, with 10 bases between. The CDR3 extends over 14 amino acids. CDR3: CASSYGSTTDTQYF. For the CDR3, the DNA is TGTGCCAGCAGTTATGGCTCTACCACAGATACGCAGTATTTT.

This clonotype occurred many times. This rearrangement joins TRBV6-1 to TRBJ1-2; D is perhaps TRBD1 (6 bases). The V end lost 7 bases, the J end lost 3 bases, and 15 bases lay between the germline ends. CDR1 and CDR2 from the germline V gene are MNHNS and SASEGT. This CDR3 is built from 14 residues. CDR3 coding DNA: TGTGCCAGCATACCCCGGGCAGGGGACTATGGCTACACCTTC. Its translation is CASIPRAGDYGYTF.

As for this clonotype: This may come from a read error, since a much larger clone is one base off. This likely comes from a read error, as the CDR3 has no conserved phenylalanine or tryptophan at its end. V gene TRBV28 combines with J gene TRBJ1-5; D unresolved. The V gene lost 7 bases and the J gene lost 6 bases, with 10 bases spanning the gap. The CDR3 length is 12 residues. CDR1 is MDHEN and CDR2 is SYDVKM in the germline V gene. The CDR3 reads CASTQSFQPQHL. In nucleotides, the CDR3 is TGTGCCAGCACCCAGTCCTTTCAGCCCCAGCATTTG.

At least ten counts were recorded for this clonotype. This chain connects TRBV28 to TRBJ1-5; D gene uncertain. The CDR3 totals 15 residues. CDR1 is MDHEN, CDR2 SYDVKM, per germline. Deletions cut 5 bases from V and 5 bases from J, with 16 bases between. The CDR3 DNA sequence: TGTGCCAGCAGTATTCCGTGGAGGACCTATCAGCCCCAGCATTTT. Amino acid sequence: CASSIPWRTYQPQHF.

This chain joins TRBV5-1 and TRBJ1-5, with D possibly being TRBD1 (6 bases). Germline V CDR1 and CDR2: SGHRS, YFSETQ. There are 13 residues in the CDR3. V lost 4 bases and J lost 4, with 9 bases in between. CDR3 nucleotide sequence: TGCGCCAGCAGCAGGGGGAAAAATCAGCCCCAGCATTTT. It translates to CASSRGKNQPQHF.

This clonotype has at least ten counts. V is TRBV27 and J is TRBJ2-5; D not certain. Trimming took off 2 bases at V and 4 bases at J, with 17 bases between the two ends. The CDR3 sequence is 16 residues long. Germline loops: CDR1 MNHEY, CDR2 SMNVEV (reference sequence). Here the CDR3 reads CASSLRQRNARETQYF. The CDR3 region has the DNA TGTGCCAGCAGTTTAAGACAACGGAACGCACGAGAGACCCAGTACTTC.

This clonotype has a handful of counts. The J gene is TRBJ2-7, the V gene TRBV12-5; 7 bases fit TRBD1. The V gene end was trimmed by 1 base and the J gene end by 2 bases; junction bases not matched to a gene: 5. The CDR3 length is 15 residues. Germline V gene lookup returns CDR1 LGHNT and CDR2 FRNRAP. CDR3 DNA: TGTGCTAGTGGTTTGGCGACGGGACAGCCCTACGAGCAGTACTTC. This encodes CASGLATGQPYEQYF.

This clonotype was counted between two and nine times. The V gene is TRBV5-1, the J gene TRBJ1-2; the D is unclear. The germline CDR1 and CDR2 sequences are SGHRS and YFSETQ. The CDR3 is 16 residues long. Deletions cut 0 bases from V and 0 bases from J, with 12 bases between. The CDR3 region is CASSLDSLQANYGYTF. The CDR3 DNA follows: TGCGCCAGCAGCTTGGACAGCCTCCAAGCTAACTATGGCTACACCTTC.